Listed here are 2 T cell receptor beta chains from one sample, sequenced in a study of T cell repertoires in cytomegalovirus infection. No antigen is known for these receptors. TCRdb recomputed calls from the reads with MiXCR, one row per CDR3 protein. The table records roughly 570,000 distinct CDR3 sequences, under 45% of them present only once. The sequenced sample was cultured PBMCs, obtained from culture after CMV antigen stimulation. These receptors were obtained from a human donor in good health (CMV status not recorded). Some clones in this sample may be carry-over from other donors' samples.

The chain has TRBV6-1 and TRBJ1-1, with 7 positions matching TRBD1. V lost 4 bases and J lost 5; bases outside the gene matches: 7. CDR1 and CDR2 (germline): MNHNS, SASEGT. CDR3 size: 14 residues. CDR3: CASSARQGGTEAFF. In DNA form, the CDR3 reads TGTGCCAGCAGTGCCCGACAGGGAGGGACTGAAGCTTTCTTT.

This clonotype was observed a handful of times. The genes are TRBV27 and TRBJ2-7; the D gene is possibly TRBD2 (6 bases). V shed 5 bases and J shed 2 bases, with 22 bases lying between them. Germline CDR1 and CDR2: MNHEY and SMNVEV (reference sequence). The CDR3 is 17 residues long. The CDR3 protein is CASSPFLMRGTTYEQYF. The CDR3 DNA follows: TGTGCCAGCAGTCCATTTTTAATGCGCGGGACGACCTACGAGCAGTACTTC.